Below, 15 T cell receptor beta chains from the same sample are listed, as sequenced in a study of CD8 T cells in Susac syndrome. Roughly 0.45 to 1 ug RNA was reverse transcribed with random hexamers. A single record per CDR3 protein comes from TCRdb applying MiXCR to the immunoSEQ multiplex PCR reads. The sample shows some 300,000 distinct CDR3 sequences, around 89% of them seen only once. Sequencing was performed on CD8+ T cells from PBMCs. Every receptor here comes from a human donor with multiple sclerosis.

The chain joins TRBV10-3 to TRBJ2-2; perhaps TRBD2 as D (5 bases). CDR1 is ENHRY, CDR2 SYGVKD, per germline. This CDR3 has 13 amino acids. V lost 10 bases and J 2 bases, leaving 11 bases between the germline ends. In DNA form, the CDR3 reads TGTGCCACCCTTAGCGAAAACACCGGGGAGCTGTTTTTT. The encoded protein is CATLSENTGELFF.

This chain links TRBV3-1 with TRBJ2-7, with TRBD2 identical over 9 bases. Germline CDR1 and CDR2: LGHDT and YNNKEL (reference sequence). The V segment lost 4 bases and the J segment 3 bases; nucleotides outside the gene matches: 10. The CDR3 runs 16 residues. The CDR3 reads CASSPHSGTSRYEQYF. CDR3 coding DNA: TGTGCCAGCAGCCCGCATTCCGGGACTAGCCGCTACGAGCAGTACTTC.

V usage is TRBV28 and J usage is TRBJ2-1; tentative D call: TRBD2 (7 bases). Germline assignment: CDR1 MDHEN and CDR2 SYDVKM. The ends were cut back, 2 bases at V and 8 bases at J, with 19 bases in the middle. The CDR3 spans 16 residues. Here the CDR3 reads CASSLPPGDGRYEQFF. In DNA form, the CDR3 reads TGTGCCAGCAGTTTACCTCCAGGGGACGGGAGGTATGAGCAGTTCTTC.

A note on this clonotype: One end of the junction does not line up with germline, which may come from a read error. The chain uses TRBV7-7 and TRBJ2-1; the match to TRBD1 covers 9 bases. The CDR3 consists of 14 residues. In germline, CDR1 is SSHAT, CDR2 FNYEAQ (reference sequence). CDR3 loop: CASSRWTGDNEQFF. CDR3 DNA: TGTGCTAGCAGTAGGTGGACAGGGGACAATGAGCAGTTCTTC.

The CDR3: CASSEGGDNSPLHF. CDR3 coding DNA: TGTGCCAGCAGTGAGGGGGGAGACAATTCACCCCTCCACTTT. The chain links TRBV6-4 to TRBJ1-6; D possibly corresponds to TRBD1 (5 bases). The CDR3 has 14 amino acids. Trimming left V 3 bases short and J 7 bases short, with 10 bases between. Per germline, CDR1 MRHNA and CDR2 SNTAGT.

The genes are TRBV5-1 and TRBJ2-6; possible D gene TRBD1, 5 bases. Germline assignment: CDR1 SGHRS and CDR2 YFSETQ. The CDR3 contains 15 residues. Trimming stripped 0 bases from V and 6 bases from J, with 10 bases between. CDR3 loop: CASSLEGLQANVLTF. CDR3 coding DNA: TGCGCCAGCAGCTTGGAGGGGCTACAGGCCAACGTCCTGACTTTC.

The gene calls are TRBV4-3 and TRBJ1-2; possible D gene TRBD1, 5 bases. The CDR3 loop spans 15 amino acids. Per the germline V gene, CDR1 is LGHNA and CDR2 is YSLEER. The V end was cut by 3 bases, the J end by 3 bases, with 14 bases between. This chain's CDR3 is CASSQTRGVYYGYTF. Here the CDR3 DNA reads TGCGCCAGCAGCCAGACCCGGGGGGTGTACTATGGCTACACCTTC.

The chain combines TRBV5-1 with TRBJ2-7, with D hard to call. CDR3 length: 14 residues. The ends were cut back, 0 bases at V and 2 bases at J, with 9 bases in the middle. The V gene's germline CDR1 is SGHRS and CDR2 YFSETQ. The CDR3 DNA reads TGCGCCAGCAGCTTGGTTCCCTCGGCCTACGAGCAGTACTTC. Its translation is CASSLVPSAYEQYF.

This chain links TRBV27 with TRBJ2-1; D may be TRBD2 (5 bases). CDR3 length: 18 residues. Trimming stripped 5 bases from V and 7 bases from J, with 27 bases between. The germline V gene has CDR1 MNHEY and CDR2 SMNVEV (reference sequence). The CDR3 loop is CASSQSPPRSSVRNEQFF. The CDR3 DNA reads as TGTGCCAGCAGTCAATCCCCCCCTAGGAGTAGCGTACGGAATGAGCAGTTCTTC.

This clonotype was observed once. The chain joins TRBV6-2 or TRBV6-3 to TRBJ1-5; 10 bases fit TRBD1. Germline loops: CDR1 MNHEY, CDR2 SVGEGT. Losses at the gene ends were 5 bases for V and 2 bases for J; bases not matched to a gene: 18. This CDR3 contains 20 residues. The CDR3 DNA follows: TGTGCCAGCAGTGGCAGAACCGGGACAGGGGAGGAATTGGGCAATCAGCCCCAGCATTTT. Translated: CASSGRTGTGEELGNQPQHF.

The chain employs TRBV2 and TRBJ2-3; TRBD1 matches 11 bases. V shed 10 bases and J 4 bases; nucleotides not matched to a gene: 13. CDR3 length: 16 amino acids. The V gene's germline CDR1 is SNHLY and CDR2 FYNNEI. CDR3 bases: TGTGCCATCCCTCGCAGCCGGGACAGGGGGGCAGATACGCAGTATTTT. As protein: CAIPRSRDRGADTQYF.

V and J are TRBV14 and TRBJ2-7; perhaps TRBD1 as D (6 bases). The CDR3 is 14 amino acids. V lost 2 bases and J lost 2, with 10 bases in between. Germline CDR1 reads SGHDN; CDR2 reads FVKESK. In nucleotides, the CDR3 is TGTGCCAGCAGCCAAAGGGACACCCCCTACGAGCAGTACTTC. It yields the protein CASSQRDTPYEQYF.

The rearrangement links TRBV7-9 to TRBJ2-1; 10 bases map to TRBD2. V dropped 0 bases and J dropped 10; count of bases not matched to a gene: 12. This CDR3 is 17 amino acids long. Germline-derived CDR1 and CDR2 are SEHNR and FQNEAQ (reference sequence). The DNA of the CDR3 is TGTGCCAGCAGCTTAGCGCAAAGCGGGAGGGGTACAATGGAGCAGTTCTTC. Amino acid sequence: CASSLAQSGRGTMEQFF.

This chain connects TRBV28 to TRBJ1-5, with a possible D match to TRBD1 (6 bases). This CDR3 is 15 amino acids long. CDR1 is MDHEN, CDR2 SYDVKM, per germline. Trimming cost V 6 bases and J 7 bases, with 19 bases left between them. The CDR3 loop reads CASRARGEQGQPQHF. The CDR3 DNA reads TGTGCCAGCAGGGCCCGGGGGGAGCAGGGGCAGCCCCAGCATTTT.

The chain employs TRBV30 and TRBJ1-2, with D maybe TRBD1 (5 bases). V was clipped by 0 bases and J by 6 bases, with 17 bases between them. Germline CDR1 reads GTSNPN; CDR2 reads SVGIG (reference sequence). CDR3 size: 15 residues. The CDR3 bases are TGTGCCTGGAGTGTACCGGCAGGGCCAATGCATGGCTACACCTTC. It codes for CAWSVPAGPMHGYTF.